The present T cell receptor beta chain was sequenced within a study of T cell repertoires in cytomegalovirus infection. Across the study: Recently identified HLA-C-restricted CMV epitopes were used, and well-studied HLA-B-restricted CMV epitopes were used as well. CMV infection and matching HLA type were both indicated by public TCR beta signatures.

General observations from the study: Carriers of CMV and the relevant HLA type were discriminated by public TCR beta frequency. The study found HLA-C-restricted CMV-specific TCR beta clonotypes dominating the ex vivo response.

One entry per CDR3 protein results from TCRdb running MiXCR on the reads. The profile shows some 940,000 distinct CDR3 sequences, around 31% of them singletons. The trim removed 4 bases at V and 8 bases at J, leaving 3 bases unmatched. Germline lookup yields CDR1 SEHNR and CDR2 FQNEAQ (reference sequence). The CDR3 has 13 residues. Of note for this clonotype: Its antigen is unidentified.

This TCR was sampled from a human donor in good health (CMV status not recorded). Some clones in this sample may be carry-over from other donors' samples. The V call is TRBV7-9, the J call TRBJ1-1; 11 bases line up with TRBD1. The sample here was cultured CD8+ T cells from PBMCs, taken from culture after CMV antigen stimulation. CDR3 amino acids: CASSSGQGGEAFF. The CDR3 nucleotides are TGTGCCAGCAGCTCGGGACAGGGGGGGGAAGCTTTCTTT.